Sequencing of this T cell receptor (beta chain) was carried out in a study of T cells in Graves' hyperthyroidism and ophthalmopathy. Study-wide background: Peripheral blood sampling occurred at initial diagnosis, before any treatment.

Criteria for exclusion of patients were uncontrolled infection, other autoimmune disease, pregnancy or lactation. Thyroid ultrasound, orbital computed tomography, clinical symptoms, and serum thyroxine and TRAb underpinned diagnoses. PBMCs were derived from 10 ml fresh peripheral blood. Amplified TCR beta CDR3 regions derived from RNA transcripts. HTBI primers were the set used in a first-round RT-PCR of the TCR CDR3. TCRdb re-analysed the multiplex PCR reads in MiXCR, keeping a single row per CDR3 protein. The table records roughly 350,000 distinct CDR3 sequences, roughly 15% of them present only once. This clonotype has only a few counts. Material: blood. The source of this sequence is a woman in her 30s with Graves' ophthalmopathy.

DNA of the CDR3: TGCGCCAGCAGCCAAGATCTGGATGATGGCTACACCTTC. Amino acids: CASSQDLDDGYTF. The gene calls are TRBV4-1 and TRBJ1-2; D not resolved. CDR1 is MGHRA, CDR2 YSYEKL, per germline. V lost 0 bases and J lost 6, with 8 bases in between. The CDR3 extends over 13 amino acids.